The clone carrying this T cell receptor beta chain was observed a single time. Germline V lookup: CDR1 SGHRS, CDR2 YFSETQ. The V gene end was trimmed by 3 bases and the J gene end by 3 bases; junction bases not matched to a gene: 8. The CDR3 is 17 amino acids. The data stem from a study of blood T cell repertoires in COVID-19. Study background: From the United States, Italy and Spain came samples of acute and convalescent COVID-19. From T cells, B-cell-depleted T cells, or PBMCs came the material, which was cDNA or gDNA.

In the source study's methods: Amplification of reference gene primers was used by the study to estimate nucleated cell counts. The method was immunoSEQ multiplex PCR; TCRdb's version includes in-frame clones alone and lacks a portion of them. V, J and clone size are those of that table, while D and trimming were read from the DNA. This table has approximately 27,000 clones, around 88% appearing once. This TCR was sampled from a man aged 65 to 79 with acute or convalescent COVID-19. The chain joins TRBV5-1 to TRBJ2-2; TRBD1 agrees at 10 bases. Material for sequencing was peripheral blood. In DNA, the CDR3 is TGCGCCAGCAGCTCTAACCCCGGGACAGGGGACACCGGGGAGCTGTTTTTT. Translation: CASSSNPGTGDTGELFF.